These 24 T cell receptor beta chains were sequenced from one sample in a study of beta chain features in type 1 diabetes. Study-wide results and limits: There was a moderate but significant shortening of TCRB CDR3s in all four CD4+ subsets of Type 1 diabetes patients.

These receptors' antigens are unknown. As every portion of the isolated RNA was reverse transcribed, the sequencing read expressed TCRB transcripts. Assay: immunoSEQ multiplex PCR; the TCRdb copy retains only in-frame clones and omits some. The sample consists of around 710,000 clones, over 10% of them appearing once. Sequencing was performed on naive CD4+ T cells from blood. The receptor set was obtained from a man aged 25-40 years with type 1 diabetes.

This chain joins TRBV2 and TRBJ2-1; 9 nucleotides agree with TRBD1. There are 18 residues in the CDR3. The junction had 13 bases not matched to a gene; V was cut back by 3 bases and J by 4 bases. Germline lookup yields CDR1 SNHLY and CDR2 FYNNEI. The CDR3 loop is CASSDVLPGQGHYNEQFF. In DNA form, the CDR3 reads TGTGCCAGCAGTGACGTATTACCGGGACAGGGACATTACAATGAGCAGTTCTTC.

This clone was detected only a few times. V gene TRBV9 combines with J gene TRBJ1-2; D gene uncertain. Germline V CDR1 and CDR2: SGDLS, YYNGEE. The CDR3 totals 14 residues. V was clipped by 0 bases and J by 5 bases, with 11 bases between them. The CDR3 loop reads CASSVVDGLYGYTF. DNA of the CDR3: TGTGCCAGCAGCGTAGTAGACGGATTATATGGCTACACCTTC. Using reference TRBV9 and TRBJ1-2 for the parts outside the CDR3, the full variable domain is DSGVTQTPKHLITATGQRVTLRCSPRSGDLSVYWYQQSLDQGLQFLIQYYNGEERAKGNILERFSAQQFPDLHSELNLSSLELGDSALYFCASSVVDGLYGYTFGSGTRLTVV.

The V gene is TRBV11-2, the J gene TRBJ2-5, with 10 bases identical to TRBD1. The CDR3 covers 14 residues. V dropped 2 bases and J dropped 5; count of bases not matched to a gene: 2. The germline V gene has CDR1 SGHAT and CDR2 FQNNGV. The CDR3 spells CASSLRDRGETQYF. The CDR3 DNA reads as TGTGCCAGCAGCTTAAGGGACAGGGGTGAGACCCAGTACTTC.

The CDR3 nucleotides read TGTGCCAGTAATCGGCAGGGGGGTATGAACACTGAAGCTTTCTTT. The encoded protein is CASNRQGGMNTEAFF. The rearrangement joins TRBV19 to TRBJ1-1, with TRBD1 matching 7 bases. The trim removed 7 bases at V and 0 bases at J, leaving 8 bases unmatched. This CDR3 is built from 15 residues. Germline V CDR1 and CDR2: LNHDA, SQIVND (reference sequence).

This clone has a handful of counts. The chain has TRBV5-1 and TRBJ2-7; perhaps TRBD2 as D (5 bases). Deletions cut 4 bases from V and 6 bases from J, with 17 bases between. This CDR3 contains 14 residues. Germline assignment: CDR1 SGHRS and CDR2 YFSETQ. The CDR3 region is CASSPWESGLEQYF. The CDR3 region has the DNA TGCGCCAGCAGCCCCTGGGAGTCTGGCCTCGAGCAGTACTTC.

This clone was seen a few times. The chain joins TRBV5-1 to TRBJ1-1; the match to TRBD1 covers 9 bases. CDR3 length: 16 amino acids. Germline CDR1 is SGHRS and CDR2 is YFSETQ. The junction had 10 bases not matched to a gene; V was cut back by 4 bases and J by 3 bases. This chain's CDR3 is CASSTRTGVSYTEAFF. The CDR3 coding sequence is TGCGCCAGCAGCACCCGGACAGGGGTGAGTTACACTGAAGCTTTCTTT.

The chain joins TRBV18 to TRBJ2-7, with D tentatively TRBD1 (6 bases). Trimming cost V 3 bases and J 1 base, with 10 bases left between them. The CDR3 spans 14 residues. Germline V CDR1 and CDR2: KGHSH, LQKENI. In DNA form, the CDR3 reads TGTGCCAGCTCACCCGGACAGTTTTCCTACGAGCAGTACTTC. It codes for CASSPGQFSYEQYF.

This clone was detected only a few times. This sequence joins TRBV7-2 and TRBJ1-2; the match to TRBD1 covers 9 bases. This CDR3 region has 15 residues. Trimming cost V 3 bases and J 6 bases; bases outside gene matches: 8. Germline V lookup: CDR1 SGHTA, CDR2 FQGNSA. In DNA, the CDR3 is TGTGCCAGCAGCTTCGTGGGACAGGGAGGAAATGGCTACACCTTC. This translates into CASSFVGQGGNGYTF.

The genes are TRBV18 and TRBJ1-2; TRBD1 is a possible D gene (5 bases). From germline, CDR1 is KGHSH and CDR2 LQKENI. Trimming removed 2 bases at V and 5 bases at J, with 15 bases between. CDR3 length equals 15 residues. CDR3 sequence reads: CASSPSQGKVYGYTF. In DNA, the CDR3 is TGTGCCAGCTCACCAAGCCAGGGAAAGGTGTATGGCTACACCTTC.

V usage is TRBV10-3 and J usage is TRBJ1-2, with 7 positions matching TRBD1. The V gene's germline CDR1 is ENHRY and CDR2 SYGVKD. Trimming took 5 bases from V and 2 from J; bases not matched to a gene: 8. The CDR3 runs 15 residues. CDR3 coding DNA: TGTGCCATCAGTAGAACAGGGGATTCAAACTATGGCTACACCTTC. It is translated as CAISRTGDSNYGYTF.

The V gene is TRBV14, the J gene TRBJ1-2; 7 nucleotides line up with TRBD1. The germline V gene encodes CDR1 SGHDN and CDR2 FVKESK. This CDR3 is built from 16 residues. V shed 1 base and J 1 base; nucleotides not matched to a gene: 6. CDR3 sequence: CASSQVAGGYNYGYTF. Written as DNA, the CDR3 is TGTGCCAGCAGCCAAGTTGCAGGGGGATATAACTATGGCTACACCTTC.

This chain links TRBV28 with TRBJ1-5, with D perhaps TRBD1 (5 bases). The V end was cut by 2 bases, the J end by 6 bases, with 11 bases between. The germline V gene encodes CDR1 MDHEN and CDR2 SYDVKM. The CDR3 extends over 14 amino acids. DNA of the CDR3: TGTGCCAGCAGTTTAGTCGGGGGTGGTCAGCCCCAGCATTTT. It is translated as CASSLVGGGQPQHF.

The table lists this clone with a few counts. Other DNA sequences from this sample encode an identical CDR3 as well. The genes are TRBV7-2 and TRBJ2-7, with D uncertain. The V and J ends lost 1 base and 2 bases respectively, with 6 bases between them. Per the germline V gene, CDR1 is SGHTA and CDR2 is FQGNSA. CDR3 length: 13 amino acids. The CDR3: CASSLEPPYEQYF. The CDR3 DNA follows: TGTGCCAGCAGCTTAGAGCCGCCCTACGAGCAGTACTTC.

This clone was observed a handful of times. The CDR3 loop reads CASSPPVYSGNTIYF. In nucleotides, the CDR3 is TGTGCCAGCTCACCACCGGTCTACTCTGGAAACACCATATATTTT. This sequence joins TRBV18 and TRBJ1-3, with D uncertain. Trimming shortened V by 0 bases and J by 0 bases, and 6 bases separated the two germline ends. This CDR3 contains 15 residues. Germline V gene sequence: CDR1 KGHSH, CDR2 LQKENI.

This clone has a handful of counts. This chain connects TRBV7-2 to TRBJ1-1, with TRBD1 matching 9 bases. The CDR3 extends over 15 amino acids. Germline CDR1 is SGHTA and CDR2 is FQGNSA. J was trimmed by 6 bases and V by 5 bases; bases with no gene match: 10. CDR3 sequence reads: CASSRGGTGPPEAFF. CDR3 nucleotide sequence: TGTGCCAGCAGCCGAGGCGGGACAGGGCCCCCTGAAGCTTTCTTT.

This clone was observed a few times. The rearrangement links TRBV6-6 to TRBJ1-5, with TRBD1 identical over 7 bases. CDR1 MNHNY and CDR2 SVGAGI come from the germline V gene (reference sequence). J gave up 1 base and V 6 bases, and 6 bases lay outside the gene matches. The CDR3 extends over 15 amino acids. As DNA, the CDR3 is TGTGCCAGCAGCCCGCAGACAGGGAGCAATCAGCCCCAGCATTTT. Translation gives CASSPQTGSNQPQHF.

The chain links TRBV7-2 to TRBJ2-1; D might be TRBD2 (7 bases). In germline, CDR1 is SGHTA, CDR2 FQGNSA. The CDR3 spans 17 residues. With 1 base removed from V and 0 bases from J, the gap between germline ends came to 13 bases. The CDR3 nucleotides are TGTGCCAGCAGCTTAGTGGGGGGGCCGGCCTCCTACAATGAGCAGTTCTTC. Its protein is CASSLVGGPASYNEQFF. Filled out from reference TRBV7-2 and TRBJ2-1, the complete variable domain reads GAGVSQSPSNKVTEKGKDVELRCDPISGHTALYWYRQSLGQGLEFLIYFQGNSAPDKSGLPSDRFSAERTGGSVSTLTIQRTQQEDSAVYLCASSLVGGPASYNEQFFGPGTRLTVL.

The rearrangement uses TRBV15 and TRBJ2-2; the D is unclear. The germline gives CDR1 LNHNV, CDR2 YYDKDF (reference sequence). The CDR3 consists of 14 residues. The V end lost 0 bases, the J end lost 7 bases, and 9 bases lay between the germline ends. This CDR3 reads CATSREIGDGELFF. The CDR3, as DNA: TGTGCCACCAGCAGAGAGATCGGAGACGGGGAGCTGTTTTTT.

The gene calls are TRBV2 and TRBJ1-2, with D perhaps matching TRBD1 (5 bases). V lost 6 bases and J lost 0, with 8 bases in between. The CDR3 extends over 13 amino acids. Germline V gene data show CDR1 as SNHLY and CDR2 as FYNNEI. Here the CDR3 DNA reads TGTGCCAGCAGACAGGACCCTAACTATGGCTACACCTTC. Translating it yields CASRQDPNYGYTF. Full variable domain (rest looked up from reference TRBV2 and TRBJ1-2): EPEVTQTPSHQVTQMGQEVILRCVPISNHLYFYWYRQILGQKVEFLVSFYNNEISEKSEIFDDQFSVERPDGSNFTLKIRSTKLEDSAMYFCASRQDPNYGYTFGSGTRLTVV.

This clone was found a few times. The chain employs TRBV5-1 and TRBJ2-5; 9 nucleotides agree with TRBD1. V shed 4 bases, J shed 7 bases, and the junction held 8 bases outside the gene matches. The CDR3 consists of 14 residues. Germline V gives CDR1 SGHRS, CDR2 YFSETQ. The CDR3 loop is CASSPGQGKGTQYF. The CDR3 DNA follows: TGCGCCAGCAGCCCTGGACAGGGGAAGGGGACCCAGTACTTC.

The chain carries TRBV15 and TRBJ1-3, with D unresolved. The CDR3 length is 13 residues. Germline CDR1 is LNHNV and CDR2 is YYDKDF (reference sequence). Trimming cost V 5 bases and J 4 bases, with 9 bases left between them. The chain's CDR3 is CATSSNMGNTIYF. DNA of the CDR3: TGTGCCACCAGCTCCAATATGGGAAACACCATATATTTT.

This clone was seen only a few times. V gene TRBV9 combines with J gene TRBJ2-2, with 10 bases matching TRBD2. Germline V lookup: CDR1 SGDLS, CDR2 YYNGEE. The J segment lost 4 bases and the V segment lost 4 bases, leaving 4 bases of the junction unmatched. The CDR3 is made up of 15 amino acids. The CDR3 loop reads CASSPLAGSTGELFF. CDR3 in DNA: TGTGCCAGCAGCCCACTAGCGGGGTCCACCGGGGAGCTGTTTTTT.

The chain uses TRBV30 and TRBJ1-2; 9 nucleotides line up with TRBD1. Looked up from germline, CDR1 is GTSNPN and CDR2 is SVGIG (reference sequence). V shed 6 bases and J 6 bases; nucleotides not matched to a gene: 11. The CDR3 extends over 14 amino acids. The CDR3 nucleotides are TGTGCCTGTTCCTTCCTACAGGGGGCGAATGGCTACACCTTC. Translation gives CACSFLQGANGYTF.

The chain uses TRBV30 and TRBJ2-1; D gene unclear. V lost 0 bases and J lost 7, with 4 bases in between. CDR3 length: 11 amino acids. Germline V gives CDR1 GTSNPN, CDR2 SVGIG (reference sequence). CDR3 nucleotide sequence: TGTGCCTGGAGTGTAGCGAATGAGCAGTTCTTC. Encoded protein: CAWSVANEQFF.